This T cell receptor (beta chain) was retrieved from a study of T cell responses to AZD1222 COVID-19 vaccine. Findings of the study overall: Clonal diversity may have been underestimated in mostly white British donors. Dominant at 160-218 and 743-854, vaccine-associated CD4 TCRs also spanned spike.

TCRdb's copy holds only in-frame clones and misses some; the assay was immunoSEQ multiplex PCR. The table has roughly 77,000 clones, 90% to 95% seen once. As regards this clone: The antigen remains undetermined.

The CDR3 sequence is 13 residues long. V trimming: 5 bases; J trimming: 7 bases; junction bases outside the gene matches: 8. Germline CDR1 SGHNT, CDR2 YENEEA. The source of this sequence is an adult in good health. The material sequenced was peripheral blood, taken on day 0 of MenACWY control vaccination. The J gene is TRBJ2-7, the V gene TRBV11-3; TRBD1 matches at 7 bases. The CDR3 reads CASSMNRGGEQYF. DNA for the CDR3: TGTGCCAGCAGCATGAACAGGGGTGGGGAGCAGTACTTC.